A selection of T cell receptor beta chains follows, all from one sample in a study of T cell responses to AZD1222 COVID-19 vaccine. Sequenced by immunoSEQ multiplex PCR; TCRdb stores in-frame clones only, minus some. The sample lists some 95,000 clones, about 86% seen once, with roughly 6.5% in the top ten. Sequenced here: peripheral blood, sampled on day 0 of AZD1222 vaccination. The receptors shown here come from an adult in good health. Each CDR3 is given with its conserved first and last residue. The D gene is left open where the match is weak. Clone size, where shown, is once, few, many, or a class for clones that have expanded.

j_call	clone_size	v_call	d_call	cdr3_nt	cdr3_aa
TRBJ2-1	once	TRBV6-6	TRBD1	TGTGCCAGCAGTCGAAGTGGGACAGAATCATACAATGAGCAGTTCTTC	CASSRSGTESYNEQFF
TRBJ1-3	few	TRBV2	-	TGTGCCAGCAGTGAGGACAGCTCTGGAAACACCATATATTTT	CASSEDSSGNTIYF
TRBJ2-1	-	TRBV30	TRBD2	TGTGCCTGTCGGTCCGAGACTAGCGGGAGGGCCCTGTTCTTC	CACRSETSGRALFF
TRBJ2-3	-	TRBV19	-	TGTGCCAGTCGTAATACGGGGGTGACAGATACGCAGTATTTT	CASRNTGVTDTQYF
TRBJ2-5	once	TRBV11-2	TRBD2	TGTGCCAGCAGCCAATGGACTAGCGGAGAAGAGACCCAGTACTTC	CASSQWTSGEETQYF
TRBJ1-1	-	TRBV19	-	TGTGCCAGTAGTATCGCACCGAGGACTGAAGCTTTCTTT	CASSIAPRTEAFF
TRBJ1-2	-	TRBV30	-	TGTGCCTGGAGTCTCTCCTCCAGGGAGGGCTACACCTTC	CAWSLSSREGYTF
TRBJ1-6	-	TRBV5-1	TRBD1	TGCGCCAGCAGCTTGGGGGACAGGCCGGAGTCACCCCTCCACTTT	CASSLGDRPESPLHF
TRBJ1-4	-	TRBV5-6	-	TGTGCCAGCAGCTTCGACAGGAAGGGGGAAAAACTGTTTTTT	CASSFDRKGEKLFF
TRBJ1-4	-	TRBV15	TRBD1	TGTGCCACCAGCAGAGTTCAACAGGGGGCGGGTGAAAAACTGTTTTTT	CATSRVQQGAGEKLFF
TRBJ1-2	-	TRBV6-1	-	TGTGCCAGCAGTGAAGGAGAGGGGCCCTATGGCTACACCTTC	CASSEGEGPYGYTF
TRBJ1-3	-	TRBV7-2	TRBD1	TGTGCCAGCAGCCTTGGACAGGGGAACACCATATATTTT	CASSLGQGNTIYF
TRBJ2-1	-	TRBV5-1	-	TGCGCCAGCAGCTGGGGGGCGGGCAACAATGAGCAGTTCTTC	CASSWGAGNNEQFF
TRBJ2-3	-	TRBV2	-	TGTGCCAGCAGCGAGAGGGACACCCGCACAGATACGCAGTATTTT	CASSERDTRTDTQYF
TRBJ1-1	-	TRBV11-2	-	TGTGCCAGCAGCTTTCAGGGCGGGAACACTGAAGCTTTCTTT	CASSFQGGNTEAFF
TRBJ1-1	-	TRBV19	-	TGTGCCAGTACGGAGGGGGTCACTGAAGCTTTCTTT	CASTEGVTEAFF
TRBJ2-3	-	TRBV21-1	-	TGTGCCAGCAGCAAAGGCCTCAGGGGAGATACGCAGTATTTT	CASSKGLRGDTQYF
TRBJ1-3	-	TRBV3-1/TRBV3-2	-	TGTGCCAGCAGGCAGGGGTCCTCTGGAAACACCATATATTTT	CASRQGSSGNTIYF
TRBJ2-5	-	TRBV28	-	TGTGCCAGCAGATCCGACGGACAGAGGAGAAAGACCCAGTACTTC	CASRSDGQRRKTQYF
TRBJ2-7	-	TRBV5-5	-	TGTGCCAGCAGCCAAGACAGACAGACAGCCTCCTACGAGCAGTACTTC	CASSQDRQTASYEQYF
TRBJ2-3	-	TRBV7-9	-	TGTGCCAGCAGCTCCGAGATGTACGATGGTACGCAGTATTTT	CASSSEMYDGTQYF
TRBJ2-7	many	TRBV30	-	TGTGCCTGGAGTTCGGGGTACGAGCAGTACTTC	CAWSSGYEQYF
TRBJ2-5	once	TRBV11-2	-	TGTGCCAGCAGCTTAGTTCCTGGGAGGGGGGGCCCATTCGGGACCCAGTACTTC	CASSLVPGRGGPFGTQYF
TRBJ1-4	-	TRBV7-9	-	TGTGCCAGCAGCTTAAGGGGGGCTGATGAAAAACTGTTTTTT	CASSLRGADEKLFF
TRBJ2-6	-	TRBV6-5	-	TGTGCCAGCAGCCCCTTGTCTGGGGCCAACGTCCTGACTTTC	CASSPLSGANVLTF
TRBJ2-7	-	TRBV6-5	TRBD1	TGTGCCAGCAGAGAGCCGGGACAGGCTTCCTACGAGCAGTACTTC	CASREPGQASYEQYF
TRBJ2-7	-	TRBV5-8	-	TGTGCCAGCAGCTTGACCCCGACCGGGCAGTACTTC	CASSLTPTGQYF
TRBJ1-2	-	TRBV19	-	TGTGCCAGTAACACGTACAGGTCGGGCTACACCTTC	CASNTYRSGYTF
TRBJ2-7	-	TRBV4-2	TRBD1	TGTGCCAGCAGCCAAGACATCGAGGGACAGGGACTTAAGCAGTTTTACGAGCAGTACTTC	CASSQDIEGQGLKQFYEQYF
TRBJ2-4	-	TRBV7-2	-	TGTGCCAGCAGCCCTCCTGACTATAAAAACATTCAGTACTTC	CASSPPDYKNIQYF
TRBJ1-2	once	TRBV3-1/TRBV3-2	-	TGTGCCAGCAGCCAAGGCCCCAGCGGCTATGGCTACACCTTC	CASSQGPSGYGYTF
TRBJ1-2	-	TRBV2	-	TGTGCCAGCAGTCCCGGGGGGGATGGCTACACCTTC	CASSPGGDGYTF
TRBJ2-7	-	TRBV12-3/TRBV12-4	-	TGTGCCAGCAGTTTAGGTTGGGACTACGAGCAGTACTTC	CASSLGWDYEQYF
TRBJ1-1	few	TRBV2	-	TGTGCCAGCAACCCGGGAAGTGAGAACACTGAAGCTTTCTTT	CASNPGSENTEAFF
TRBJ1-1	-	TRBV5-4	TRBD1	TGTGCCAGCAGCCCACCCCACAGGGGGGATGAAGCTTTCTTT	CASSPPHRGDEAFF
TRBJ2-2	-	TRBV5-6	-	TGTGCCAGCAGCTTGCTGGGACCCGGGGAGCTGTTTTTT	CASSLLGPGELFF
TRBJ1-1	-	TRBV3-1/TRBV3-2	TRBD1	TGTGCCAGCAGCCAAGACCCGACAGGGGGGCACACTGAAGCTTTCTTT	CASSQDPTGGHTEAFF
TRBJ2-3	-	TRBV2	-	TGTGCCAGCAGTGGAGTAGCCACAGATACGCAGTATTTT	CASSGVATDTQYF
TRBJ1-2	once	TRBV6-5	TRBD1	TGTGCCAGCAGTAGGGGCCGCCAAGGGGGCGAGGGCTACACCTTC	CASSRGRQGGEGYTF
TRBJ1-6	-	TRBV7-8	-	TGTGCCAGCAGCCAGGGTCCGGGCTCGTCACCCCTCCACTTT	CASSQGPGSSPLHF
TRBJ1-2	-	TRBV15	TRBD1	TGTGCCACCAGCAGAGCGACAGGGGATGGCTACACCTTC	CATSRATGDGYTF
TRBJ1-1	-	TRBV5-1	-	TGCGCCAGCAGCTTGGAGCAGGGGACGACTGAAGCTTTCTTT	CASSLEQGTTEAFF